The T cell receptor (beta chain) under discussion was sequenced for a study of blood T cell repertoires in COVID-19. Study-level information: There were acute and convalescent COVID-19 samples, and they came from the United States, Italy and Spain. The cDNA or gDNA used as material had been derived from T cells, B-cell-depleted T cells, or PBMCs.

Methods used by the authors: Amplification with reference gene primers provided the estimates of nucleated cell counts. Method: immunoSEQ multiplex PCR; TCRdb's copy keeps in-frame clones and lacks some. The V and J calls and clone size are taken from that table; D and trimming were inferred from the DNA. The data show over 400,000 clones, 85% to 90% seen once. Seattle researchers signed up patients amid active infection and tracked them longitudinally. CDR1 is KGHDR and CDR2 is SFDVKD in the germline V gene. This CDR3 is built from 15 residues. V was pared by 4 bases and J by 6 bases, with 16 bases between.

The source of this sequence is a woman aged 45-60 years with COVID-19, enrolled during active disease. Material for sequencing was peripheral blood. The chain couples TRBV24-1 to TRBJ2-3, with D perhaps matching TRBD2 (7 bases). The CDR3 DNA follows: TGTGCCACCAGTGAATACGGGGGGCGACCGGATACGCAGTATTTT. This codes for CATSEYGGRPDTQYF.